This is a list of T cell receptor beta chains from one sample in a study of blood T cell repertoires in COVID-19. Here immunoSEQ multiplex PCR was the method, and the copy in TCRdb shows in-frame clones only, minus some. The table lists over 250,000 clones, around nine tenths of them singletons. Sequencing used peripheral blood. The receptors here all came from a man in his fifties with acute or convalescent COVID-19. Both conserved end residues are part of each CDR3. The order of the fields is J gene, D gene, clone size, V gene, CDR3 length, CDR3 DNA, CDR3 protein. A D gene is named only where the DNA matches it firmly. Part of the rows lack a size; the others show once, few, many or a class for expanded clones.

TRBJ2-3	TRBD2	many	TRBV5-4	17	TGTGCCAGCAGCTTGTCGCCTTCCGGGGGGGCCAGCGATACGCAGTATTTT	CASSLSPSGGASDTQYF
TRBJ2-2	-	-	TRBV27	13	TGTGCCAGCAGACTGGGGGGCACCGGGGAGCTGTTTTTT	CASRLGGTGELFF
TRBJ1-5	-	-	TRBV18	16	TGTGCCAGCTCACCACGAGGGGGGGATAGCAATCAGCCCCAGCATTTT	CASSPRGGDSNQPQHF
TRBJ1-1	TRBD1	once	TRBV5-4	15	TGTGCCAGCAGCTCTAGACAGGGGTTAAACACTGAAGCTTTCTTT	CASSSRQGLNTEAFF
TRBJ1-1	-	-	TRBV30	12	TGTGCCTGGGGGAGGGAGAACACTGAAGCTTTCTTT	CAWGRENTEAFF
TRBJ1-5	-	-	TRBV19	15	TGTGCCAGTAGCATCGATCGGGGTCTTAATCAGCCCCAGCATTTT	CASSIDRGLNQPQHF
TRBJ1-1	TRBD1	-	TRBV12-3/TRBV12-4	13	TGTGCCAGCAGTCGGGACAGGAACACTGAAGCTTTCTTT	CASSRDRNTEAFF
TRBJ2-1	-	-	TRBV2	9	TGTGCCATAACACAAGAGCAGTTCTTC	CAITQEQFF
TRBJ2-1	-	-	TRBV23-1	15	TGCGCCAGCAGTCACACGCTGTGCCTCCGGGATGAGCAGTTCTTC	CASSHTLCLRDEQFF
TRBJ1-5	-	-	TRBV19	15	TGTGCCAGTAGTATATTTGCCAGACTTAATCAGCCCCAGCATTTT	CASSIFARLNQPQHF
TRBJ2-2	TRBD1	-	TRBV5-1	14	TGCGCCAGCACGGGACAGGACGGCACCGGGGAGCTGTTTTTT	CASTGQDGTGELFF